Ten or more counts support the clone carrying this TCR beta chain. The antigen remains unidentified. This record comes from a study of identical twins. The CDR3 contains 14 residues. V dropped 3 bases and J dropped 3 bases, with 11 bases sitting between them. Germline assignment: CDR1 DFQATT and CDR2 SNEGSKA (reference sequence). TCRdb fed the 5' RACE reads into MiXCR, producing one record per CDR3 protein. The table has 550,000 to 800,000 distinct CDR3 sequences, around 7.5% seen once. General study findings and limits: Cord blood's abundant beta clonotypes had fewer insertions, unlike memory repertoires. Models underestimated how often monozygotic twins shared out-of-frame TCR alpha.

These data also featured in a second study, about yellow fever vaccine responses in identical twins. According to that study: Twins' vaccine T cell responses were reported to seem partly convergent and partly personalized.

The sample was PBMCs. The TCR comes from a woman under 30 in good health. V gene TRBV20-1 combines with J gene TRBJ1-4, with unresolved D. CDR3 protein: CSASKGGPNEKLFF. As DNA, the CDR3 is TGCAGTGCTAGCAAGGGAGGTCCTAATGAAAAACTGTTTTTT.